These 24 T cell receptor beta chains were sequenced from one sample in a study of CD8 T cells in ankylosing spondylitis (dated by TCRdb to about 2017). What the research found in general, with its limitations: A TCR beta motif of fewer than 10 highly homologous amino acid variants appeared characteristic of blood from ankylosing spondylitis patients.

No antigen is known for these receptors. Library preparation used 5' RACE. The sequencing machine was an Illumina HiSeq 2500. TCRdb's own reprocessing of the public reads used fastp at Q25 and MiXCR and kept productive beta chains. Records with the same CDR3 protein are collapsed into one entry carrying the most frequent genes and DNA. The table for this sample lists about 440,000 distinct CDR3 sequences; roughly 18% of them were counted only once. The top ten clonotypes cover 0.85% to 1.3% of the sample. Material for sequencing was blood, either unsorted or a sorted T cell fraction (not recorded which). These receptors were obtained from a male donor with ankylosing spondylitis.

V gene TRBV5-1 combines with J gene TRBJ1-4; D not resolved. The CDR3 runs 18 residues. V dropped 0 bases and J dropped 0 bases, with 15 bases sitting between them. Germline CDR1 and CDR2: SGHRS and YFSETQ. Here the CDR3 reads CASSLGVHPEATNEKLFF. The CDR3 DNA sequence: TGCGCCAGCAGCTTGGGCGTACACCCGGAAGCAACTAATGAAAAACTGTTTTTT.

The table lists this clonotype with a few counts. The chain carries TRBV4-2 and TRBJ2-3; 14 nucleotides line up with TRBD2. In germline, CDR1 is LGHNA, CDR2 YNFKEQ. The CDR3 is made up of 18 amino acids. V lost 0 bases and J lost 1; bases outside the gene matches: 3. The CDR3 DNA reads as TGTGCCAGCAGCCAAGAGGGGGGACTAGCGGGGGGCACAGATACGCAGTATTTT. Protein: CASSQEGGLAGGTDTQYF.

The CDR3 nucleotides are TGTGCCAGCAGCGCGGGACACTACGAGCAGTACTTC. Protein product: CASSAGHYEQYF. The chain has TRBV5-4 and TRBJ2-7, with D perhaps TRBD1 or TRBD2 (6 bases each). There are 12 residues in the CDR3. Trimming removed 4 bases at V and 3 bases at J, with 8 bases between. Per the germline V gene, CDR1 is SGHNT and CDR2 is YYREEE (reference sequence).

The V gene is TRBV18, the J gene TRBJ2-1; D is perhaps TRBD1 or TRBD2 (8 bases each). The germline CDR1 and CDR2 sequences are KGHSH and LQKENI. V was pared by 3 bases and J by 8 bases, with 17 bases between. This CDR3 is 15 amino acids long. The CDR3 is CASSPGTRDRYEQFF. The CDR3 DNA sequence: TGTGCCAGCTCACCTGGGACTAGGGACAGGTATGAGCAGTTCTTC.

This clonotype was seen only a few times. This chain joins TRBV7-2 and TRBJ2-7, with D uncertain. Germline values: CDR1 SGHTA, CDR2 FQGNSA. V shed 4 bases and J shed 5 bases, with 6 bases lying between them. The length of the CDR3 is 11 residues. This chain's CDR3 is CASSSHHEQYF. The DNA of the CDR3 is TGTGCCAGCAGCTCCCACCACGAGCAGTACTTC.

The chain couples TRBV12-3 or TRBV12-4 to TRBJ2-3; D is possibly TRBD1 (6 bases). V shed 7 bases and J shed 6 bases, with 20 bases lying between them. This CDR3 spans 15 amino acids. The CDR3 reads CASTQRGSDSDTQYF. CDR3 DNA: TGTGCCAGCACCCAGAGGGGGAGTGATTCCGATACGCAGTATTTT.

Only a few counts were recorded for this clonotype. This chain links TRBV11-2 with TRBJ2-3, with D perhaps matching TRBD1 (5 bases). Trimming left V 0 bases short and J 2 bases short, with 9 bases between. CDR3 length: 15 residues. The V gene's germline CDR1 is SGHAT and CDR2 FQNNGV. CDR3 region: CASSLDRALTDTQYF. In DNA, the CDR3 is TGTGCCAGCAGCTTAGACAGGGCACTCACAGATACGCAGTATTTT.

This clonotype has only a few counts. The V gene is TRBV19, the J gene TRBJ2-1, with TRBD2 matching 9 bases. The V and J ends lost 4 bases and 1 base, in that order; junction bases with no gene match: 2. Germline assignment: CDR1 LNHDA and CDR2 SQIVND (reference sequence). The CDR3 loop spans 15 amino acids. Written as DNA, the CDR3 is TGTGCCAGTAGTAGCGGGAGGGGATCCTACAATGAGCAGTTCTTC. Its translation: CASSSGRGSYNEQFF.

This clonotype was detected only a few times. The chain recombines TRBV5-1 with TRBJ2-5; D uncertain. Trimming removed 4 bases from V and 2 bases from J, with 15 bases in between. Germline CDR1 is SGHRS and CDR2 is YFSETQ. CDR3 size: 15 residues. This chain's CDR3 is CASSRSVAQQETQYF. The CDR3 coding sequence is TGCGCCAGCAGCCGATCGGTAGCACAGCAAGAGACCCAGTACTTC.

The rearrangement uses TRBV9 and TRBJ2-1; D call uncertain. The CDR3 consists of 13 residues. Germline CDR1 is SGDLS and CDR2 is YYNGEE. Trimming took off 0 bases at V and 7 bases at J, with 8 bases between the two ends. Here the CDR3 reads CASSVGDWNEQFF. DNA for the CDR3: TGTGCCAGCAGCGTAGGTGATTGGAATGAGCAGTTCTTC.

In nucleotides, the CDR3 is TGTGCCAGCAGCCGACAGGGGAACAATGAGCAGTTCTTC. Translated: CASSRQGNNEQFF. The chain couples TRBV7-2 to TRBJ2-1; 8 bases agree with TRBD1. CDR1 is SGHTA and CDR2 is FQGNSA in the germline V gene. CDR3 length: 13 residues. The J segment lost 5 bases and the V segment lost 5 bases, leaving 2 bases of the junction unmatched.

With respect to this clonotype: Lacking the conserved final phenylalanine or tryptophan, this CDR3 likely reflects a read error. The chain links TRBV3-1 to TRBJ2-1; D is perhaps TRBD2 (6 bases). The V end was cut by 0 bases, the J end by 0 bases, with 12 bases between. This CDR3 is 17 amino acids long. Germline V gene lookup returns CDR1 LGHDT and CDR2 YNNKEL (reference sequence). CDR3 in DNA: TGTGCCAGCAGCCAAGAACGTGGCGGGGTCTCCTACAATGAGCAGTTCCTC. Translating it yields CASSQERGGVSYNEQFL.

The gene calls are TRBV19 and TRBJ2-2; D is perhaps TRBD2 (5 bases). The length of the CDR3 is 15 residues. Per the germline V gene, CDR1 is LNHDA and CDR2 is SQIVND (reference sequence). The V and J ends lost 3 bases and 1 base respectively, with 9 bases between them. This chain's CDR3 is CASSISGMNTGELFF. The CDR3 DNA sequence: TGTGCCAGTAGTATTTCGGGGATGAACACCGGGGAGCTGTTTTTT.

This clonotype was detected a few times. The chain carries TRBV5-4 and TRBJ1-1, with 7 bases matching TRBD1. With 0 bases clipped from V and 7 bases from J, the junction kept 3 bases outside the gene matches. In germline, CDR1 is SGHNT, CDR2 YYREEE (reference sequence). The CDR3 spans 13 residues. CDR3 in amino acids: CASSLAQGDEAFF. As DNA, the CDR3 is TGTGCCAGCAGCTTGGCGCAGGGGGATGAAGCTTTCTTT.

The chain links TRBV5-8 to TRBJ2-3; 7 nucleotides line up with TRBD2. Germline assignment: CDR1 SGHTS and CDR2 YDEGEE. The V segment lost 7 bases and the J segment 0 bases; nucleotides outside the gene matches: 11. This CDR3 has 16 amino acids. The CDR3 DNA sequence: TGTGCCAGCGCTAACTCGGGGGGTCCAAGCACAGATACGCAGTATTTT. Translated, it gives CASANSGGPSTDTQYF.

In this sample, this clonotype turned up many times. The chain is built from TRBV12-3 or TRBV12-4 and TRBJ2-1; D is tentatively TRBD1 or TRBD2 (5 bases each). This CDR3 region has 15 residues. V was trimmed by 5 bases and J by 0 bases, leaving 11 bases between them. CDR3 nucleotides: TGTGCCAGCAGTCCAGGGCGGGCCTCCTACAATGAGCAGTTCTTC. Protein: CASSPGRASYNEQFF.

The chain joins TRBV6-5 to TRBJ2-5; 8 bases map to TRBD2. The CDR3 has 18 amino acids. CDR1 and CDR2 (germline): MNHEY, SVGAGI. V shed 0 bases and J 4 bases; nucleotides not matched to a gene: 13. The CDR3 spells CASSYSMRGGLGGETQYF. The CDR3 bases are TGTGCCAGCAGTTACTCGATGCGCGGGGGGCTCGGGGGAGAGACCCAGTACTTC.

The chain couples TRBV6-1 to TRBJ2-7, with 16 bases that match TRBD2. Germline V gene data show CDR1 as MNHNS and CDR2 as SASEGT. V shed 6 bases, J shed 1 base, and the junction held 6 bases outside the gene matches. The CDR3 has 17 amino acids. CDR3 coding DNA: TGTGCCAGCAGGGACGGGACTAGCGGGAGGGGGTCCTACGAGCAGTACTTC. The encoded protein is CASRDGTSGRGSYEQYF.

The chain is built from TRBV20-1 and TRBJ1-4; 9 bases match TRBD1. Looked up from germline, CDR1 is DFQATT and CDR2 is SNEGSKA (reference sequence). J was trimmed by 0 bases and V by 5 bases; bases with no gene match: 4. The length of the CDR3 is 15 residues. The CDR3: CSAYRTGATNEKLFF. DNA of the CDR3: TGCAGTGCTTACCGGACAGGGGCAACTAATGAAAAACTGTTTTTT.

The rearrangement joins TRBV11-1 to TRBJ2-7; D gene ambiguous. This CDR3 region has 11 residues. V was cut by 6 bases and J by 5 bases, with 8 bases left in between. Germline CDR1 is SGHAT and CDR2 is FQDESV (reference sequence). The CDR3 spells CASSTVDEQYF. CDR3 DNA sequence: TGTGCCAGCAGTACCGTGGACGAGCAGTACTTC. Together with reference TRBV11-1 and TRBJ2-7, the CDR3 gives the full variable domain: EAEVAQSPRYKITEKSQAVAFWCDPISGHATLYWYRQILGQGPELLVQFQDESVVDDSQLPKDRFSAERLKGVDSTLKIQPAELGDSAMYLCASSTVDEQYFGPGTRLTVT.

CDR3 in amino acids: CASSNRRDRSTDTQYF. In DNA form, the CDR3 reads TGTGCCAGCAGCAACCGCCGGGACAGGTCAACAGATACGCAGTATTTT. The chain is built from TRBV9 and TRBJ2-3; 8 bases fit TRBD1. The CDR3 is made up of 16 amino acids. The trim removed 4 bases at V and 3 bases at J, leaving 10 bases unmatched. Germline CDR1 is SGDLS and CDR2 is YYNGEE.

The CDR3 is CSAEAVGGGLKNIQYF. CDR3 sequence (DNA): TGCAGTGCCGAAGCGGTGGGGGGGGGCCTCAAAAACATTCAGTACTTC. J is TRBJ2-4 and V is TRBV20-1; possibly TRBD2 for D (7 bases). The CDR3 spans 16 residues. V lost 6 bases to trimming and J lost 3 bases, with 21 bases between them. CDR1 is DFQATT and CDR2 is SNEGSKA in the germline V gene (reference sequence).

This clonotype was seen many times. V gene TRBV10-3 combines with J gene TRBJ1-3; the match to TRBD1 covers 8 bases. CDR3 length equals 15 residues. Germline loops: CDR1 ENHRY, CDR2 SYGVKD. V shed 7 bases and J 0 bases; nucleotides not matched to a gene: 5. CDR3 residues: CAITPGQGSGNTIYF. The CDR3 bases are TGTGCCATCACTCCCGGACAGGGCTCTGGAAACACCATATATTTT.

This clonotype was seen a handful of times. The rearrangement joins TRBV20-1 to TRBJ2-4; D may be TRBD1 (6 bases). In germline, CDR1 is DFQATT, CDR2 SNEGSKA (reference sequence). V was pared by 8 bases and J by 1 base, with 21 bases between. This CDR3 has 16 residues. The CDR3 loop reads CSSQRRGMNAKNIQYF. CDR3 nucleotides: TGCAGTTCCCAACGAAGGGGGATGAACGCCAAAAACATTCAGTACTTC.